This TCR beta chain appears in the sequencing data of a study of T cell responses to AZD1222 COVID-19 vaccine. Study observations and caveats: Reports indicate that nearly half of spike-specific TCRs are directed at unmutated variant regions. Elevations in Spike-specific TCR breadth and depth followed administration of two AZD1222 doses.

This clone was counted once. Antigen: not known. The V gene's germline CDR1 is LNHDA and CDR2 SQIVND (reference sequence). CDR3 length: 15 amino acids. Trimming stripped 7 bases from V and 3 bases from J, with 16 bases between. The assay was immunoSEQ multiplex PCR, and TCRdb's table has in-frame clones only and misses some. The sample comprises approximately 190,000 clones, roughly 93% of which are singletons, and roughly 0.99% rests with the top ten. The receptor's source is an adult in good health. The chain combines TRBV19 with TRBJ1-5, with TRBD1 as a possible D gene (5 bases). Sequenced material: peripheral blood, taken on day 0 of AZD1222 vaccination. CDR3 residues: CASKKRDAFNQPQHF. Written as DNA, the CDR3 is TGTGCCAGTAAGAAACGGGACGCTTTCAATCAGCCCCAGCATTTT. Using reference TRBV19 and TRBJ1-5 for the parts outside the CDR3, the full variable domain is DGGITQSPKYLFRKEGQNVTLSCEQNLNHDAMYWYRQDPGQGLRLIYYSQIVNDFQKGDIAEGYSVSREKKESFPLTVTSAQKNPTAFYLCASKKRDAFNQPQHFGDGTRLSIL.